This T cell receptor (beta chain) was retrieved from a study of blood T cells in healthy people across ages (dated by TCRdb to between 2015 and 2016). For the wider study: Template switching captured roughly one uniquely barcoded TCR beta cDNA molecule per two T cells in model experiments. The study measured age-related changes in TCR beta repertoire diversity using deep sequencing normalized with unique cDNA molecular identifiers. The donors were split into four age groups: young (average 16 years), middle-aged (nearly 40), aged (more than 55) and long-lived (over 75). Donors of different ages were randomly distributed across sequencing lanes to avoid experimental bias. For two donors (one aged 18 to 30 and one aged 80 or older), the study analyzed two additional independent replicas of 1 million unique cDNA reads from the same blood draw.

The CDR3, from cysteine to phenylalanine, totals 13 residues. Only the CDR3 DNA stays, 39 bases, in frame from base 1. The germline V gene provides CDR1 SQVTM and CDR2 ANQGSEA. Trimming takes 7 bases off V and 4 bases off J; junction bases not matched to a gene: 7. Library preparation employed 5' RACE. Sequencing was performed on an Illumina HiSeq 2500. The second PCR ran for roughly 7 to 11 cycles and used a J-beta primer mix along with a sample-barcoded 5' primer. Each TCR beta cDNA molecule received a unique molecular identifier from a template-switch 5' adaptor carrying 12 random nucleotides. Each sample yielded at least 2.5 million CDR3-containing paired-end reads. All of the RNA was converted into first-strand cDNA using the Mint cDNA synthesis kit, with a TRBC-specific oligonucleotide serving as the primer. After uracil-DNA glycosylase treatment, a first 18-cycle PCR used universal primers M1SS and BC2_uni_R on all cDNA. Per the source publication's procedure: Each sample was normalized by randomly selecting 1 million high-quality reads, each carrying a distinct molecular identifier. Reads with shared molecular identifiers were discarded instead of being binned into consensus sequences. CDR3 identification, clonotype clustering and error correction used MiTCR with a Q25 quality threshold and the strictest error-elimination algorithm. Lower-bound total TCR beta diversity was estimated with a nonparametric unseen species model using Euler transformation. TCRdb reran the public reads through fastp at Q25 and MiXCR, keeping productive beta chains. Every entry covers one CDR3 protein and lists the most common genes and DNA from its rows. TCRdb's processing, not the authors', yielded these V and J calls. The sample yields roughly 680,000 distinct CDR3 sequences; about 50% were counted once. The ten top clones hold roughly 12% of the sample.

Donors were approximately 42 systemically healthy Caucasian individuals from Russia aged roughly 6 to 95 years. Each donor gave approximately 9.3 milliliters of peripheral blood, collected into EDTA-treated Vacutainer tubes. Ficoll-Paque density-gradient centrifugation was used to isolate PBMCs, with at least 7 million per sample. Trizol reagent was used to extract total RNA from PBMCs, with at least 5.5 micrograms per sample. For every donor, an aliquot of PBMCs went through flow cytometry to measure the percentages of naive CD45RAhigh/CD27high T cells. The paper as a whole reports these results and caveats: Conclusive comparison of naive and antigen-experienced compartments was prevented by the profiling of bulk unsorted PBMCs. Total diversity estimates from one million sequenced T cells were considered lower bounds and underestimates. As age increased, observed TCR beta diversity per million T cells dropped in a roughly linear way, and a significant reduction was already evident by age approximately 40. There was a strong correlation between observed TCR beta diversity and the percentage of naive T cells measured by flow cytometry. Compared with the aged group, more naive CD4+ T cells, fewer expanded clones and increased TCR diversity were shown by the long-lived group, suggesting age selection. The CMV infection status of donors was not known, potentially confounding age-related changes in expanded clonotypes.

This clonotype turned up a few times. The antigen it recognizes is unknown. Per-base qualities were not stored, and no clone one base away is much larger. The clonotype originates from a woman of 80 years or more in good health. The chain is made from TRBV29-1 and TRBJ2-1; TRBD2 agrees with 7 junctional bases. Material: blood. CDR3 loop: CSASTSRYNEQFF. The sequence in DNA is TGCAGCGCATCGACTAGCAGATACAATGAGCAGTTCTTC.